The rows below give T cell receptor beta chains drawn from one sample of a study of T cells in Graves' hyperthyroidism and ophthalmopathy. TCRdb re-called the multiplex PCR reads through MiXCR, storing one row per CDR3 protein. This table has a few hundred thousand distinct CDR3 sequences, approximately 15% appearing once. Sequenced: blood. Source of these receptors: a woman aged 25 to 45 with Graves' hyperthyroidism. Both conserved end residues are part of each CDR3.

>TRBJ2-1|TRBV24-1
CATRGGTYYNEQFF
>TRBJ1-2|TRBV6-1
CASRDRGLGGYTF
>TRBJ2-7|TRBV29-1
CSVASVDYEQYF
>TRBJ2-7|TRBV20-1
CSASLGRRGAYEQYF
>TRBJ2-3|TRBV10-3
CAISDPAGSTDTQYF
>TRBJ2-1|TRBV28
CASSFLAGEQFF
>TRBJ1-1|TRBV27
CASSGQGRTEAFF
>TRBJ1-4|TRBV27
CASSITGGREKLFF
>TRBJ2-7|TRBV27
CASSLGPVYEQYF
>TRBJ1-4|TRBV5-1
CASSSLGGATNEKLFF
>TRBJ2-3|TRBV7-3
CASSDRGRSTDTQYF
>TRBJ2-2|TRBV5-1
CASSSGSVGSGELFF
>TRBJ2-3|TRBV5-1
CASSLAGVTADTQYF
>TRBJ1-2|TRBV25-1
CASSTPWGGGDGYTF
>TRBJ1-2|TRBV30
CAWSGQGASNYGYTF
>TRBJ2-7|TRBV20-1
CSARVSDFYEQYF
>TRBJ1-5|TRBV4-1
CASSPDRRQGNQPQHF
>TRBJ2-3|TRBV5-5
CASSSETSGRLVVTDTQYF
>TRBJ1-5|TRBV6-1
CASSGWTDSNQPQHF
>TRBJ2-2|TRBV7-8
CASSLPRLPPGELFF
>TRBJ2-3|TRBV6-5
CASSYLVTPTDTQYF
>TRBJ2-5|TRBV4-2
CASSRRLAGVGRETQYF
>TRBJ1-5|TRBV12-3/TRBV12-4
CASSLADNQPQHF
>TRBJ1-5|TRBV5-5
CASSLAGVVLSQPQHF
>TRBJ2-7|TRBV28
CASSPNTLAYEQYF
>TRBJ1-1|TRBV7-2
CASSLGGQGRTEAFF
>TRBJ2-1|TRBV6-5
CASSYSSGRGEQFF
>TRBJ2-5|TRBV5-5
CASSLVLTGQETQYF
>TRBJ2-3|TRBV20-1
CSARDDYTDTQYF
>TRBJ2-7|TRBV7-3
CASSFLPESEQYF
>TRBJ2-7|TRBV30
CAWSVEGAGEQYF
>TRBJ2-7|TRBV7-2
CASSKDRVIYEQYF
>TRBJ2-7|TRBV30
CAWRADRVSYEQYF
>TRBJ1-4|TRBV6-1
CASGERDKSEKLFF
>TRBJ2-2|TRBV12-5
CASGLFANTGELFF
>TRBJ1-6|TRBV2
CASSESGGGNSPLHF
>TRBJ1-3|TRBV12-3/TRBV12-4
CASSLHSGNTIYF
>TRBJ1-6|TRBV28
CASSLSSRGHNSPLHF
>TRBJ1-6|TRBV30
CAWSVRRNNSPLHF
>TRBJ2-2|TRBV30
CACYPGMDRDRELFF
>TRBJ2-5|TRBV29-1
CSVESAGETQYF
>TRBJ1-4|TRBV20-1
CSARDRKGTSHATNEKLFF
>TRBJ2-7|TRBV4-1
CASSQDWGQGWYEQYF
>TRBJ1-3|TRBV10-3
CAISPDPDFSGNTIYF
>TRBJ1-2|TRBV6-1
CASSEPTDRGVYYGYTF
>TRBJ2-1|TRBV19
CASPSTTSGSWEFAYNEQFF
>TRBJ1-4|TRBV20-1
CSARGPGGVEKLFF
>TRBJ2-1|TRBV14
CASSQGSGGVSYNEQFF
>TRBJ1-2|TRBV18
CASSPGTAYYGYTF
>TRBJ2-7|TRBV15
CATSPGGTYEQYF
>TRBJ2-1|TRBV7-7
CASSLNGWEANEQFF
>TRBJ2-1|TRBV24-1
CATSEAGFSYNEQFF
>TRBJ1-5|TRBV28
CASSLRSLTGLHQPQHF